The T cell receptor beta chain under discussion was sequenced for a study of blood T cell repertoires in COVID-19. Germline V gene lookup returns CDR1 MDHEN and CDR2 SYDVKM. V gave up 4 bases and J gave up 5 bases, with 8 bases separating them. This CDR3 is built from 12 residues. Of note for this clone: Other DNA sequences in the same sample also yield this CDR3.

Sequencing used immunoSEQ multiplex PCR; TCRdb keeps in-frame clones, though not all of them. The sample lists roughly 200,000 clones, approximately 86% occurring once. The chain links TRBV28 to TRBJ1-2, with unresolved D. This sequence originates from a young man with acute COVID-19. Sequenced: PBMCs or T cells enriched from blood (not recorded which). CDR3 loop: CASSSGRYGYTF. The DNA of the CDR3 is TGTGCCAGCAGTTCGGGGAGGTATGGCTACACCTTC.